One sample yielded the 18 T cell receptor beta chains listed below, sequenced in a study. TCRdb reanalysed the 5' RACE reads using MiXCR and keeps one entry per CDR3 protein. This table holds under 65,000 distinct CDR3 sequences, roughly 30% found once. The sequenced sample was tumor-infiltrating memory CD4+ T cells sorted from the breast tumor. Subset given: memory CD4+ T cells, CD4+CD45RO+CD25-. The receptors derive from a female donor with breast cancer.

This clonotype appeared a few times. This chain links TRBV9 with TRBJ2-7; D is possibly TRBD2 (5 bases). CDR1 SGDLS and CDR2 YYNGEE come from the germline V gene. The V end was cut by 0 bases, the J end by 4 bases, with 11 bases between. The CDR3 is 14 amino acids. CDR3 sequence: CASSVGPLAYEQYF. The CDR3 DNA is TGTGCCAGCAGCGTAGGCCCGCTAGCATACGAGCAGTACTTC.

This clonotype was observed a few times. The rearrangement joins TRBV5-4 to TRBJ2-5, with 9 bases matching TRBD2. The CDR3 consists of 13 residues. The J segment lost 5 bases and the V segment lost 7 bases, leaving 6 bases of the junction unmatched. Germline V gives CDR1 SGHNT, CDR2 YYREEE (reference sequence). The CDR3 nucleotides read TGTGCCAGCCGAGCGGGAGGCGAGGAGACCCAGTACTTC. As protein: CASRAGGEETQYF.

This sequence joins TRBV4-1 and TRBJ1-1, with TRBD1 as a possible D gene (6 bases). Germline assignment: CDR1 MGHRA and CDR2 YSYEKL. The CDR3 runs 14 residues. V lost 4 bases and J lost 3, with 12 bases in between. The CDR3, as DNA: TGCGCCAGCAGCCGCACCCCAGGGGACACTGAAGCTTTCTTT. This codes for CASSRTPGDTEAFF.

This clonotype is medium-sized within its sample. At one end the junction does not follow the germline gene, possibly because of a read error. The chain employs TRBV6-5 and TRBJ2-3; D is uncertain. The CDR3 runs 11 residues. Germline assignment: CDR1 MNHEY and CDR2 SVGAGI. CDR3 residues: CASSNSNTQYF. The CDR3 coding sequence is TGTGCCAGCAGTAACTCAAATACGCAGTATTTT.

Note on this clonotype: Compared with germline, one end of the junction differs, possibly owing to a read error. The J gene is TRBJ1-5, the V gene TRBV5-1, with no clear D. Germline V gene data show CDR1 as SGHRS and CDR2 as YFSETQ. This CDR3 is 13 amino acids long. In DNA, the CDR3 is TGCGCAAGCAGCTTGGAACTAAATCAGCCCCAGCATTTT. It translates to CASSLELNQPQHF.

This clonotype was seen at least ten times. This sequence joins TRBV20-1 and TRBJ2-7; 9 bases map to TRBD2. The CDR3 runs 15 residues. CDR1 and CDR2 from the germline V gene are DFQATT and SNEGSKA (reference sequence). Trimming cost V 4 bases and J 1 base; bases outside gene matches: 8. CDR3: CSATTAGGGSYEQYF. CDR3 nucleotides: TGCAGTGCTACTACAGCGGGAGGTGGGTCCTACGAGCAGTACTTC.

This clonotype is medium-sized. The chain links TRBV7-6 to TRBJ2-3; weak D call: TRBD2 (5 bases). CDR3 length: 14 amino acids. The V and J ends lost 0 bases and 6 bases respectively, with 10 bases between them. Per germline, CDR1 SGHVS and CDR2 FNYEAQ. In DNA form, the CDR3 reads TGTGCCAGCAGCTTAGCCGGAGTAGCGGATACGCAGTATTTT. It yields the protein CASSLAGVADTQYF.

This clonotype appeared many times. The chain carries TRBV29-1 and TRBJ2-3, with D unclear. V was clipped by 6 bases and J by 0 bases, with 16 bases between them. The CDR3 runs to 15 residues. CDR1 and CDR2 from the germline V gene are SQVTM and ANQGSEA. The CDR3 coding sequence is TGCAGCGTGGTAAGAGGAGCCACTAGCACAGATACGCAGTATTTT. It codes for CSVVRGATSTDTQYF.

This clonotype was seen a few times. The CDR3 coding sequence is TGTGCCGTTGGCGAGGGGTACACTGAAGCTTTCTTT. Translated: CAVGEGYTEAFF. This rearrangement joins TRBV6-5 to TRBJ1-1; possibly TRBD1 for D (5 bases). Trimming took off 11 bases at V and 3 bases at J, with 13 bases between the two ends. The germline CDR1 and CDR2 sequences are MNHEY and SVGAGI. The CDR3 is 12 amino acids.

This chain connects TRBV24-1 to TRBJ2-5, with TRBD2 matching 13 bases. The J segment lost 4 bases and the V segment lost 4 bases, leaving 8 bases of the junction unmatched. The germline V gene has CDR1 KGHDR and CDR2 SFDVKD. The length of the CDR3 is 17 residues. In DNA form, the CDR3 reads TGTGCCACCAGTGACCCCGGACTAGCGGGAGTTGGAGAGACCCAGTACTTC. This sequence encodes CATSDPGLAGVGETQYF.

As regards this clonotype: Given the absence of the conserved phenylalanine or tryptophan at the CDR3 end, a read error is likely. The chain has TRBV6-1 and TRBJ1-5; 9 nucleotides align to TRBD1. Looked up from germline, CDR1 is MNHNS and CDR2 is SASEGT. CDR3 length: 13 residues. The V gene end was trimmed by 7 bases and the J gene end by 5 bases; junction bases not matched to a gene: 3. CDR3 sequence: CASIDRGYQPQHV. CDR3 DNA: TGTGCCAGCATTGACAGGGGGTATCAGCCCCAGCATGTT.

This clonotype was counted a few times. This chain connects TRBV4-1 to TRBJ2-7; D unresolved. There are 15 residues in the CDR3. The V and J ends lost 1 base and 2 bases respectively, with 12 bases between them. Germline CDR1 MGHRA, CDR2 YSYEKL. The CDR3 nucleotides read TGCGCCAGCAGCCAAGGGGCGAGGCCCACCTACGAGCAGTACTTC. Its protein is CASSQGARPTYEQYF.

The chain employs TRBV24-1 and TRBJ2-5, with no clear D. CDR1 and CDR2 (germline): KGHDR, SFDVKD. V was pared by 3 bases and J by 7 bases, with 14 bases between. CDR3 size: 14 residues. The CDR3 loop reads CATSDPRVLWTQYF. CDR3 DNA: TGTGCCACCAGTGATCCTAGGGTGCTTTGGACCCAGTACTTC.

The rearrangement uses TRBV21-1 and TRBJ2-5. TRBV21-1 represents a pseudogene. This CDR3 spans 14 amino acids. CDR3 sequence reads: CASSKGQVQETQYF. The CDR3 nucleotides are TGTGCCAGCAGCAAAGGACAGGTCCAAGAGACCCAGTACTTC.

This clonotype was recorded many times. The V gene is TRBV12-3 or TRBV12-4, the J gene TRBJ1-5; perhaps TRBD1 as D (5 bases). This CDR3 comprises 15 residues. V was shortened by 3 bases and J by 5 bases, with 14 bases between the two germline ends. CDR3 loop: CASSLGGESDQPQHF. DNA of the CDR3: TGTGCCAGCAGTTTGGGGGGAGAGAGTGATCAGCCCCAGCATTTT.

This clonotype has at least ten counts. The chain joins TRBV29-1 to TRBJ2-7; D may be TRBD1 (6 bases). Germline lookup yields CDR1 SQVTM and CDR2 ANQGSEA. The CDR3 length is 11 residues. The ends were cut back, 4 bases at V and 3 bases at J, with 7 bases in the middle. CDR3 sequence reads: CSVGDNYEQYF. The CDR3 nucleotides are TGCAGCGTTGGGGACAACTACGAGCAGTACTTC.

The table lists this clonotype with many counts. The rearrangement joins TRBV7-9 to TRBJ2-7; D unresolved. The CDR3 loop spans 13 amino acids. Trimming stripped 3 bases from V and 0 bases from J, with 6 bases between. The germline CDR1 and CDR2 sequences are SEHNR and FQNEAQ (reference sequence). The CDR3 region is CASSLVPSYEQYF. CDR3 nucleotide sequence: TGTGCCAGCAGCTTGGTCCCCTCCTACGAGCAGTACTTC.

V gene TRBV5-1 combines with J gene TRBJ2-1, with 11 bases identical to TRBD2. The CDR3 length is 18 residues. Germline V gene data show CDR1 as SGHRS and CDR2 as YFSETQ. V was pared by 2 bases and J by 7 bases, with 14 bases of the junction left unmatched. CDR3 coding DNA: TGCGCCAGCAGCTTTTCACCCATAACTAGCGGGGGAATGAATGAGCAGTTCTTC. As protein: CASSFSPITSGGMNEQFF.